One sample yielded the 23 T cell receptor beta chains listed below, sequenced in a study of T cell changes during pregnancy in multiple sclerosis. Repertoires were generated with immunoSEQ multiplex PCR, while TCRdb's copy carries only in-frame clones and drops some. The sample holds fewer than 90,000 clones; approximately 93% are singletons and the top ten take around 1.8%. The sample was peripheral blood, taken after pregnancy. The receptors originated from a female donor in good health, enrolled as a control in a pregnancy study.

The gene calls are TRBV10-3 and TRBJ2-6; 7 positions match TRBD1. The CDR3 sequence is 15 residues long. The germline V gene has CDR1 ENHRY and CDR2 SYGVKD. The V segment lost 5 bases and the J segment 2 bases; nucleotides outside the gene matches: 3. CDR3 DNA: TGTGCCATCAGTTCACAGGGGACTGGGGCCAACGTCCTGACTTTC. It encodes CAISSQGTGANVLTF.

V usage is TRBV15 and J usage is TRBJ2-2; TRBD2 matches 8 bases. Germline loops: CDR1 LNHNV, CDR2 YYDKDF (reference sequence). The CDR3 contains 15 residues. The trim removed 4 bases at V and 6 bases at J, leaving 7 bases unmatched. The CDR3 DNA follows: TGTGCCACCAGCAAGAGGGAAGCGGGAGCCGGGGAGCTGTTTTTT. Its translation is CATSKREAGAGELFF.

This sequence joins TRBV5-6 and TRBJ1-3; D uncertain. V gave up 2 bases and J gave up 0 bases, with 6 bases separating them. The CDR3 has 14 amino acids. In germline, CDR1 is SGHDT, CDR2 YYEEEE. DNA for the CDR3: TGTGCCAGCAGCTTTGACACCTCTGGAAACACCATATATTTT. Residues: CASSFDTSGNTIYF.

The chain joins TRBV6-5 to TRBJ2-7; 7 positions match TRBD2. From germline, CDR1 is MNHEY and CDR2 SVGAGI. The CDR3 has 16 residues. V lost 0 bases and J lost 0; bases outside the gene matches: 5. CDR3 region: CASSYSMTSSSYEQYF. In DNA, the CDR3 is TGTGCCAGCAGTTACTCGATGACTAGCAGCTCCTACGAGCAGTACTTC.

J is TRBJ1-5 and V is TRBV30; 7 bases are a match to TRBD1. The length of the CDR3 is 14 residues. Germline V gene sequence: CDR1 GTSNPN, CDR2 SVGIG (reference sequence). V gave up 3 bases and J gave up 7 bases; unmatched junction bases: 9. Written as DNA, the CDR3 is TGTGCCTGGAGCTACAGGGGCTCCTACCAGCCCCAGCATTTT. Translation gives CAWSYRGSYQPQHF.

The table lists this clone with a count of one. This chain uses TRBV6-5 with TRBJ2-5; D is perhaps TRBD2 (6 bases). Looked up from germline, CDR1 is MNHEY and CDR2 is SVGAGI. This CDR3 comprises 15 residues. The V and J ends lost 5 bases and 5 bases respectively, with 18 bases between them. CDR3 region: CASSPEGTEWETQYF. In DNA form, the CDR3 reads TGTGCCAGCAGTCCGGAGGGGACGGAGTGGGAGACCCAGTACTTC.

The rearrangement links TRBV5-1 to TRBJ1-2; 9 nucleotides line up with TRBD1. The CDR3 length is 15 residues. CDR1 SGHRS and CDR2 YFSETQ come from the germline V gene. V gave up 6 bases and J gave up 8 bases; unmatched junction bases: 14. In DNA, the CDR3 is TGCGCCAGCACCCTTGATACAGGGGGCGGTGAGGGCTACACCTTC. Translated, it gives CASTLDTGGGEGYTF. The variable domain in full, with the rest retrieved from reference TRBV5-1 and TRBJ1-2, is KAGVTQTPRYLIKTRGQQVTLSCSPISGHRSVSWYQQTPGQGLQFLFEYFSETQRNKGNFPGRFSGRQFSNSRSEMNVSTLELGDSALYLCASTLDTGGGEGYTFGSGTRLTVV.

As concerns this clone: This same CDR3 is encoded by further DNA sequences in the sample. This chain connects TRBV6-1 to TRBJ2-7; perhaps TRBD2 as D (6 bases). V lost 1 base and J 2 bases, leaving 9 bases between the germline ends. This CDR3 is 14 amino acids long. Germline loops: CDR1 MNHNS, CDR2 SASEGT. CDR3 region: CASSEVGGTYEQYF. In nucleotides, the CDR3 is TGTGCCAGCAGTGAAGTGGGCGGGACCTACGAGCAGTACTTC.

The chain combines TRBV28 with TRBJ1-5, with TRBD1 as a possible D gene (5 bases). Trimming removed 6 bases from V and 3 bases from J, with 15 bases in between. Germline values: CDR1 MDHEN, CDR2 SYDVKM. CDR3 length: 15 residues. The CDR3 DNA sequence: TGTGCCAGCAGAGACTTTGGGGCAGACAATCAGCCCCAGCATTTT. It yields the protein CASRDFGADNQPQHF.

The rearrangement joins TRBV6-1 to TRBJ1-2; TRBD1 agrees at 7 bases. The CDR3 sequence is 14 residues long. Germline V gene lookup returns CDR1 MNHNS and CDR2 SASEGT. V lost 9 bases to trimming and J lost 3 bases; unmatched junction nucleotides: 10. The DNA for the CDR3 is TGTGCCAGTGCCTTAACAGGGGAGTACTATGGCTACACCTTC. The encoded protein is CASALTGEYYGYTF.

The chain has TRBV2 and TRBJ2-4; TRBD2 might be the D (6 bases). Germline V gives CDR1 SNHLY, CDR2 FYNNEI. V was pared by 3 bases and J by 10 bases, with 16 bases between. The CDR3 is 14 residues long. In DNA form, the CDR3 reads TGTGCCAGCAGTGACCCGGGACTGAACACGATTCAGTACTTC. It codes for CASSDPGLNTIQYF.

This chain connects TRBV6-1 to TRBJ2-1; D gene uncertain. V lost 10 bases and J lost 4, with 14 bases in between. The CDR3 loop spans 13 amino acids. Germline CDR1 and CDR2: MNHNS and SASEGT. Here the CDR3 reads CAIRASPYNEQFF. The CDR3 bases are TGTGCCATACGAGCCTCTCCATACAATGAGCAGTTCTTC.

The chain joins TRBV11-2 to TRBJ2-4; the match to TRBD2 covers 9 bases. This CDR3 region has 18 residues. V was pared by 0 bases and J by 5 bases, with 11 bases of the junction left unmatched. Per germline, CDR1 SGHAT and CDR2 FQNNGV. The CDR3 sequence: CASSLDRSSGIGENIQYF. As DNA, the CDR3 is TGTGCCAGCAGCTTAGATCGGTCTAGCGGGATAGGGGAAAACATTCAGTACTTC.

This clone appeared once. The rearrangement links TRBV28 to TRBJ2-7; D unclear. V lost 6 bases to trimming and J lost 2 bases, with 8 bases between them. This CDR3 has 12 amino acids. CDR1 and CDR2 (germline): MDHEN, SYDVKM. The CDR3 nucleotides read TGTGCCAGCAGCATGAGGACCTACGAGCAGTACTTC. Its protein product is CASSMRTYEQYF.

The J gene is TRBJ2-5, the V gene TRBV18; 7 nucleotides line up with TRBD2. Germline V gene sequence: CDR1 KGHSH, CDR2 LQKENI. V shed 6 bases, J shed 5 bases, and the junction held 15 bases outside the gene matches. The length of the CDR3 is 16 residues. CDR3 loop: CASSRDLGTIRETQYF. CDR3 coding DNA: TGTGCCAGCTCCCGCGACCTCGGGACTATTCGGGAGACCCAGTACTTC.

The CDR3 DNA reads TGTGCCAGCAGCGTTCAACAGGGGACGCAGTATTTT. This codes for CASSVQQGTQYF. The chain combines TRBV9 with TRBJ2-3, with TRBD1 matching 7 bases. The CDR3 totals 12 residues. Germline V gives CDR1 SGDLS, CDR2 YYNGEE. The V segment lost 2 bases and the J segment 9 bases; nucleotides outside the gene matches: 3.

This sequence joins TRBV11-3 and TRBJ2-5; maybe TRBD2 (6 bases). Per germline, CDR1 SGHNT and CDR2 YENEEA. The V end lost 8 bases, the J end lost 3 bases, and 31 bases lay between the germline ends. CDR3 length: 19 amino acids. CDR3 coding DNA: TGTGCCAGCCTCGGAACGGGGGACGGGACGTGGGGAGTGGAAGAGACCCAGTACTTC. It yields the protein CASLGTGDGTWGVEETQYF.

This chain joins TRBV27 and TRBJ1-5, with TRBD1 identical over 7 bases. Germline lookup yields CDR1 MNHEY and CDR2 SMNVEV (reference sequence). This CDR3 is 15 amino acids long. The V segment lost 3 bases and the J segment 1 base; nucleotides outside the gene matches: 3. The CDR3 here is CASSLTGMSNQPQHF. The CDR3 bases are TGTGCCAGCAGTTTGACAGGGATGAGCAATCAGCCCCAGCATTTT.

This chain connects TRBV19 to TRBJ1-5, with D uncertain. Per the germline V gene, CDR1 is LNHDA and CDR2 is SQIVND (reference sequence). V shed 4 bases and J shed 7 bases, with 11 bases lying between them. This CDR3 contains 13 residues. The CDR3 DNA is TGTGCCAGTAGTACGGGGTTGGGACAGCCCCAGCATTTT. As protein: CASSTGLGQPQHF. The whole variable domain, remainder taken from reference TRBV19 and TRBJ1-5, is DGGITQSPKYLFRKEGQNVTLSCEQNLNHDAMYWYRQDPGQGLRLIYYSQIVNDFQKGDIAEGYSVSREKKESFPLTVTSAQKNPTAFYLCASSTGLGQPQHFGDGTRLSIL.

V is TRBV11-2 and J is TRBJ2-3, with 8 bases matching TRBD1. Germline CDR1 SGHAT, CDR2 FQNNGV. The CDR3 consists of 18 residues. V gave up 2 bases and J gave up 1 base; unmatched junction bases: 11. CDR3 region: CASSLRQGAARGTDTQYF. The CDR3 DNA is TGTGCCAGCAGCTTACGCCAGGGGGCAGCTAGGGGCACAGATACGCAGTATTTT.

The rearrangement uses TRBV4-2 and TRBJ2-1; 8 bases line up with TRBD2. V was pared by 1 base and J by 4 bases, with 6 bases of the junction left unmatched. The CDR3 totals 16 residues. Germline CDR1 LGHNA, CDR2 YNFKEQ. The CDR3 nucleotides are TGTGCCAGCAGCCAAGCGTACGGGGGGGAGTACAATGAGCAGTTCTTC. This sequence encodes CASSQAYGGEYNEQFF.

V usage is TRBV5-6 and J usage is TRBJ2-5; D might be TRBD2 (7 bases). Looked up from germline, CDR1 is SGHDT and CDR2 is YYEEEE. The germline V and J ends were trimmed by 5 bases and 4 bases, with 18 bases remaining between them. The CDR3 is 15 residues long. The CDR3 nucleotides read TGTGCCAGCAGAGGGGCATGGGGGGGGCGAGAGACCCAGTACTTC. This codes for CASRGAWGGRETQYF.

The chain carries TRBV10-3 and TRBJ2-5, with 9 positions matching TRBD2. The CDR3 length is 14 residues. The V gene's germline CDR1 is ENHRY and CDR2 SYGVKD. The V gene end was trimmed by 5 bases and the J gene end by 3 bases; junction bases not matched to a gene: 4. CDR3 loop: CAISQAGGEETQYF. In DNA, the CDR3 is TGTGCCATCAGTCAAGCGGGGGGAGAAGAGACCCAGTACTTC.